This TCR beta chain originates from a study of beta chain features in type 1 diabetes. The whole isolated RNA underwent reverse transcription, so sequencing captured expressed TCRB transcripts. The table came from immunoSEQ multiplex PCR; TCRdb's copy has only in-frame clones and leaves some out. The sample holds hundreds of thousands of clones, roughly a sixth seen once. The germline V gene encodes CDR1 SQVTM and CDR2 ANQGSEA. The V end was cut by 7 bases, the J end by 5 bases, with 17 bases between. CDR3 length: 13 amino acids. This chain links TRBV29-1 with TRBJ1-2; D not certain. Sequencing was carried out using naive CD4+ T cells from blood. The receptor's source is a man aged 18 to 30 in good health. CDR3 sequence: CSAGRRVGYGYTF. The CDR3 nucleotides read TGCAGCGCCGGGAGGAGGGTTGGGTATGGCTACACCTTC.